Listed below are T cell receptor beta chains from one sample, sequenced in a study of blood T cell repertoires in COVID-19. Some clones are missing from TCRdb's copy, which holds only in-frame ones; the method was immunoSEQ multiplex PCR. The table has approximately 430,000 clones, roughly 90% seen once; the top ten hold over 1.1%. Sequenced material: peripheral blood. All receptors derive from a woman in her thirties with active or convalescent COVID-19. The CDR3 runs from the conserved cysteine through the conserved F or W. A D gene is named only where the DNA matches it firmly. The size entry is marked missing in some rows and otherwise reads once, few, many or a size class.

d_gene	j_gene	abundance	v_gene	CDR3aa	CDR3nt
NA	TRBJ1-2	NA	TRBV29-1	CSVFFATAANYGYTF	TGCAGCGTTTTTTTCGCGACAGCAGCTAACTATGGCTACACCTTC
NA	TRBJ1-4	NA	TRBV19	CASRRSTGEKLFF	TGTGCCAGTAGAAGATCCACAGGGGAAAAACTGTTTTTT
NA	TRBJ1-2	NA	TRBV5-1	CASSLDATAVFYGYTF	TGCGCCAGCAGCTTGGATGCGACAGCCGTATTCTATGGCTACACCTTC
NA	TRBJ1-1	few	TRBV30	CAWMRQTNTEAFF	TGTGCCTGGATGCGGCAGACGAACACTGAAGCTTTCTTT
TRBD1	TRBJ2-1	NA	TRBV19	CASSVTGGGEQFF	TGTGCCAGTAGTGTTACAGGGGGCGGTGAGCAGTTCTTC
NA	TRBJ1-1	NA	TRBV4-2	CASSGEVGTLREAFF	TGTGCCAGCAGCGGAGAGGTTGGGACACTACGTGAAGCTTTCTTT
NA	TRBJ2-7	few	TRBV10-3	CAISGVPGLSSTSVCF	NA
NA	TRBJ1-2	NA	TRBV6-2/TRBV6-3	CASSYEKINYGYTF	TGTGCCAGCAGTTATGAGAAGATCAACTATGGCTACACCTTC
TRBD1	TRBJ1-2	NA	TRBV18	CASSDRDGYTF	TGTGCCAGCTCGGACAGGGATGGCTACACCTTC
NA	TRBJ1-6	NA	TRBV27	CASSYQGSSPLHF	TGTGCCAGCAGTTACCAGGGGTCTTCACCCCTCCACTTT
NA	TRBJ1-1	once	TRBV6-1	CASSNKGWVNTEAFF	TGTGCCAGCAGCAATAAGGGGTGGGTGAACACTGAAGCTTTCTTT
TRBD1	TRBJ2-7	NA	TRBV27	CASSDREAYEQYF	TGTGCCAGCTCGGACAGGGAGGCCTACGAGCAGTACTTC
NA	TRBJ2-7	NA	TRBV5-4	CASSFTGSSYEQYF	TGTGCCAGCAGCTTTACAGGGAGCTCCTACGAGCAGTACTTC
NA	TRBJ1-1	NA	TRBV4-1	CASSQRGTEAFF	TGCGCCAGCAGCCAGAGAGGGACTGAAGCTTTCTTT
NA	TRBJ2-3	NA	TRBV7-9	CASSLVGGPTDTQYF	TGTGCCAGCAGCTTAGTAGGCGGGCCCACAGATACGCAGTATTTT
TRBD1	TRBJ1-2	NA	TRBV4-1	CASSQDGTGVSGYTF	TGCGCCAGCAGCCAAGACGGGACAGGGGTTTCTGGCTACACCTTC
NA	TRBJ1-4	NA	TRBV4-1	CASSPGTSRGEKLFF	TGCGCCAGCAGCCCCGGGACCTCGCGGGGGGAAAAACTGTTTTTT
NA	TRBJ1-1	NA	TRBV4-1	CASSQDGRGAEAFF	TGCGCCAGCAGCCAAGATGGGAGGGGGGCTGAAGCTTTCTTT
NA	TRBJ1-1	NA	TRBV27	CASSPPGGRTSEAFF	TGTGCCAGCAGTCCCCCGGGAGGGCGGACTTCTGAAGCTTTCTTT
NA	TRBJ2-1	NA	TRBV11-2	CASSLVTGSNEQFF	TGTGCCAGCAGCTTAGTCACCGGGAGCAATGAGCAGTTCTTC
TRBD1	TRBJ1-4	NA	TRBV4-1	CASSAVDRTNEKLFF	TGCGCCAGCAGCGCTGTGGACAGGACTAATGAAAAACTGTTTTTT
TRBD1	TRBJ1-5	NA	TRBV6-6	CASSWGQTNSNQPQHF	TGTGCCAGCAGTTGGGGACAGACTAATAGCAATCAGCCCCAGCATTTT
NA	TRBJ1-2	NA	TRBV4-1	CASSQDPSGVGYTF	TGCGCCAGCAGCCAAGATCCATCGGGGGTAGGCTACACCTTC
NA	TRBJ1-1	NA	TRBV6-4	CASRADTMNTEAFF	TGTGCCAGCAGGGCGGACACAATGAACACTGAAGCTTTCTTT
NA	TRBJ1-5	NA	TRBV6-1	CASSDAGQPNQPQHF	TGTGCCAGCAGTGACGCTGGACAGCCTAATCAGCCCCAGCATTTT
TRBD1	TRBJ2-7	NA	TRBV7-9	CASSPRDRAYEQYF	TGTGCCAGCAGCCCCCGGGACAGAGCCTACGAGCAGTACTTC
NA	TRBJ1-1	NA	TRBV5-1	CASRGGVLNTEAFF	TGCGCCAGCAGGGGAGGGGTTTTGAACACTGAAGCTTTCTTT
TRBD1	TRBJ2-6	NA	TRBV19	CASSIVNRGPLSGANVLTF	TGTGCCAGTAGTATAGTAAACAGGGGACCCCTCTCTGGGGCCAACGTCCTGACTTTC
NA	TRBJ2-2	NA	TRBV3-1/TRBV3-2	CASSQIQGSNGAGELFF	TGTGCCAGCAGCCAAATACAGGGAAGTAACGGCGCCGGGGAGCTGTTTTTT
NA	TRBJ2-7	once	TRBV2	CASREGIGAVYEQYF	TGTGCCAGCAGGGAAGGAATAGGGGCCGTCTACGAGCAGTACTTC
NA	TRBJ1-3	NA	TRBV12-3/TRBV12-4	CATDSGAGNTIYF	TGTGCCACCGACAGCGGGGCTGGAAACACCATATATTTT
NA	TRBJ2-2	NA	TRBV6-2/TRBV6-3	CASSYLLVPGELFF	TGTGCCAGCAGTTACTTACTAGTCCCCGGGGAGCTGTTTTTT
TRBD1	TRBJ2-7	once	TRBV2	CASRRKTGAEQYF	TGTGCCAGCAGGCGGAAGACAGGGGCCGAGCAGTACTTC
NA	TRBJ1-2	NA	TRBV12-3/TRBV12-4	CASSTGFGGYTF	TGTGCCAGCTCCACAGGTTTTGGTGGCTACACCTTC
TRBD1	TRBJ1-2	NA	TRBV2	CASSEFARGIEGYTF	TGTGCCAGCAGTGAATTTGCCAGGGGGATCGAAGGCTACACCTTC
TRBD2	TRBJ2-2	NA	TRBV10-3	CAISESAGVSTGELFF	TGTGCCATCAGTGAGTCGGCGGGAGTTTCCACCGGGGAGCTGTTTTTT
NA	TRBJ2-5	once	TRBV9	CASSVDQVGETQYF	TGTGCCAGCAGCGTAGACCAGGTGGGAGAGACCCAGTACTTC
NA	TRBJ2-1	NA	TRBV30	CAWSVQHYNEQFF	TGTGCCTGGAGTGTTCAACATTACAATGAGCAGTTCTTC
NA	TRBJ1-5	NA	TRBV19	CASRRTGQPQHF	TGTGCCAGCAGACGCACAGGTCAGCCCCAGCATTTT
NA	TRBJ1-2	NA	TRBV19	CASQDRPNYGYTF	TGTGCCAGTCAGGACAGACCTAACTATGGCTACACCTTC
TRBD2	TRBJ2-1	NA	TRBV28	CASSPGGLAGELGNEQFF	TGTGCCAGCAGTCCTGGGGGGCTAGCGGGAGAGTTAGGCAATGAGCAGTTCTTC
TRBD2	TRBJ2-7	NA	TRBV2	CASLPAGGYEQYF	TGTGCCAGCTTACCAGCGGGGGGCTACGAGCAGTACTTC
NA	TRBJ2-7	NA	TRBV27	CASSLPGLIYEQYF	TGTGCCAGCAGTTTGCCGGGACTTATATACGAGCAGTACTTC
TRBD2	TRBJ2-3	NA	TRBV9	CASSADSGRSTDTQYF	TGTGCCAGCAGTGCTGATAGCGGGAGAAGCACAGATACGCAGTATTTT
TRBD2	TRBJ2-5	NA	TRBV29-1	CSVEGLAGLQETQYF	TGCAGCGTTGAAGGGCTAGCGGGACTCCAAGAGACCCAGTACTTC
TRBD2	TRBJ2-3	NA	TRBV5-1	CASSLPGLADDTQYF	TGCGCCAGCAGCCTCCCGGGACTAGCTGATGATACGCAGTATTTT
TRBD1	TRBJ2-7	NA	TRBV7-9	CASSFNSGQATYEQYF	TGTGCCAGCAGCTTCAACTCGGGACAGGCAACCTACGAGCAGTACTTC
TRBD2	TRBJ2-5	NA	TRBV19	CASRSGGETQYF	TGTGCCAGTCGATCGGGGGGAGAGACCCAGTACTTC
NA	TRBJ2-5	NA	TRBV5-1	CASSLALAQETQYF	TGCGCCAGCAGCTTGGCACTAGCCCAAGAGACCCAGTACTTC